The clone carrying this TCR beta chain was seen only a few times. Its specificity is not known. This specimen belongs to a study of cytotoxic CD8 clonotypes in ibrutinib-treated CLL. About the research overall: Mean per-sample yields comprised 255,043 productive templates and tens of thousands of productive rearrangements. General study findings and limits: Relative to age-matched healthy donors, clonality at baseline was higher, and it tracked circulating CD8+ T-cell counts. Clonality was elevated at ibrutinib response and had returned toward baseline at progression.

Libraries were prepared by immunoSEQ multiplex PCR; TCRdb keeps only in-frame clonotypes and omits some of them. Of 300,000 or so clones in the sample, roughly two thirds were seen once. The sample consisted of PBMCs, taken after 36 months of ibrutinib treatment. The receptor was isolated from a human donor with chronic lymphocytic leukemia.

The chain's CDR3 is CAISEKTFGGYTF. The CDR3 bases are TGTGCCATCAGTGAGAAGACGTTTGGTGGCTACACCTTC. This sequence joins TRBV10-3 and TRBJ1-2, with no clear D. V shed 2 bases and J shed 7 bases, with 11 bases lying between them. CDR1 ENHRY and CDR2 SYGVKD come from the germline V gene. The CDR3 totals 13 residues.